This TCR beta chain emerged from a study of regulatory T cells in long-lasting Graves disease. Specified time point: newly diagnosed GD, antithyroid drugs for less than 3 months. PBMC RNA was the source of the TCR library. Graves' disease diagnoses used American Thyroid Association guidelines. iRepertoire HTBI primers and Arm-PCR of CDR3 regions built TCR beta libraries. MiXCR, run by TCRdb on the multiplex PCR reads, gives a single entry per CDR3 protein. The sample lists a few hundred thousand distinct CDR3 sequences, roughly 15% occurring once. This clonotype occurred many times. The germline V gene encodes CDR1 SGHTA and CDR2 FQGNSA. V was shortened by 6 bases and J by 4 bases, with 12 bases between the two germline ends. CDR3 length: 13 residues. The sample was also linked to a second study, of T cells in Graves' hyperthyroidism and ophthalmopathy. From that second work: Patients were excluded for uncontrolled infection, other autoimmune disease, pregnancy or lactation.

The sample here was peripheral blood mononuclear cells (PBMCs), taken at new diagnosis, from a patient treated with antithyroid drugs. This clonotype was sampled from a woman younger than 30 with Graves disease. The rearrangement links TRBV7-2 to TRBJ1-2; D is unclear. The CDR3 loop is CASSPGSGYGYTF. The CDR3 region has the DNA TGTGCCAGCAGTCCCGGGAGCGGCTATGGCTACACCTTC.